This TCR beta chain emerged from a study of human T cells and chemical hapten exposure. Study-level information: Per-sample TCR yields varied mainly from small pooled library volume differences. Findings and limits, study-wide: The number of TCRs above 1 in 1000 frequency did not change after DPC sensitization.

This clonotype was seen at least ten times. Its specificity is not known. It was unfractionated whole blood from which total RNA was extracted. This CDR3 is 14 amino acids long. Deletions cut 0 bases from V and 3 bases from J, with 8 bases between. The germline gives CDR1 MGHRA, CDR2 YSYEKL. Individual cDNA molecules received unique molecular identifiers in the library. Original processing notes: Samples ranged from roughly 20,000 to 700,000 TCRs, with a median of approximately 96,000. Each CDR3 protein is one row after TCRdb ran MiXCR on the reads. Here the V and J calls rest on TCRdb's processing, not on the authors' analysis. Here the sample spans roughly 120,000 distinct CDR3 sequences, more than 8.5% being singletons.

Sample: whole blood. The clonotype comes from a human donor in good health. Some clones in this sample may be carry-over from other donors' samples. The V gene is TRBV4-1, the J gene TRBJ1-1; D gene unclear. The CDR3 loop is CASSQDPDYTEAFF. CDR3 bases: TGCGCCAGCAGCCAAGATCCGGACTACACTGAAGCTTTCTTT.